One and the same sample provided the 2 T cell receptor beta chains below, sequenced in a study of technical replicates of blood from a handful of donors. Generated by immunoSEQ multiplex PCR, the TCRdb table keeps only in-frame clones and is missing some. There are about 100,000 clones in the sample; roughly 96% occur only once, and roughly 0.19% lies in the top ten. Input material: T cells isolated from PBMCs. These receptors all stem from a human donor in good health.

The chain joins TRBV5-4 to TRBJ1-4; 10 bases map to TRBD1. Germline CDR1 is SGHNT and CDR2 is YYREEE (reference sequence). V was clipped by 2 bases and J by 3 bases; unmatched bases: 10. The CDR3 runs 18 residues. CDR3 coding DNA: TGTGCCAGCAGCTTCAAACCCGGGACAGGGGTGGCTAATGAAAAACTGTTTTTT. Residues: CASSFKPGTGVANEKLFF.

The V call is TRBV5-1, the J call TRBJ1-4, with TRBD1 matching over 9 bases. With V trimmed by 3 bases and J by 8 bases, 14 bases remained unmatched. CDR1 is SGHRS, CDR2 YFSETQ, per germline. There are 17 residues in the CDR3. DNA for the CDR3: TGCGCCAGCAGCTCCCGGGACAGGGACCTAGTACCCGAAAAACTGTTTTTT. Translated, it gives CASSSRDRDLVPEKLFF. Supplemented by reference TRBV5-1 and TRBJ1-4, the full variable domain reads KAGVTQTPRYLIKTRGQQVTLSCSPISGHRSVSWYQQTPGQGLQFLFEYFSETQRNKGNFPGRFSGRQFSNSRSEMNVSTLELGDSALYLCASSSRDRDLVPEKLFFGSGTQLSVL.